The 15 T cell receptor beta chains below all came from one sample that was sequenced in a study of regulatory T cells in long-lasting Graves disease. To make TCR beta libraries, researchers used iRepertoire HTBI primers and Arm-PCR of CDR3 regions. Each CDR3 protein is one row after TCRdb ran MiXCR on the multiplex PCR reads. Of about 400,000 distinct CDR3 sequences in the sample, 15% are singletons; the top ten hold roughly 7.7%. The sample's time point: newly diagnosed GD, antithyroid drugs for less than 3 months. PBMC-derived RNA was used for the TCR library. The same data also went into a second study, on T cells in Graves' hyperthyroidism and ophthalmopathy.

Sequencing used peripheral blood mononuclear cells (PBMCs), obtained at new diagnosis, from a patient treated with antithyroid drugs. The receptors stem from a woman in her forties with Graves disease.

This clonotype was observed at least ten times. This may be a read error: a much more frequent sequence differs by one nucleotide. The chain employs TRBV7-2 and TRBJ2-5; 9 bases line up with TRBD1. The germline V gene encodes CDR1 SGHTA and CDR2 FQGNSA. The CDR3 has 14 residues. V shed 5 bases, J shed 4 bases, and the junction held 5 bases outside the gene matches. CDR3 in DNA: TGTGCCAGCAGCGCACAGGGGGCGGGAGAGACCCAGTACTTC. This translates into CASSAQGAGETQYF.

The genes are TRBV4-1 and TRBJ2-7; 11 bases fit TRBD2. This CDR3 region has 15 residues. Germline CDR1 and CDR2: MGHRA and YSYEKL. Trimming cost V 3 bases and J 4 bases; bases outside gene matches: 5. CDR3 sequence: CASSQGSSGGYEQYF. CDR3 nucleotides: TGCGCCAGCAGCCAGGGTTCTAGCGGGGGGTACGAGCAGTACTTC.

At least ten counts were recorded for this clonotype. The rearrangement joins TRBV2 to TRBJ2-3; TRBD2 matches 15 bases. CDR3 length: 16 amino acids. The ends lost 5 bases at V and 4 bases at J; junction bases unmatched: 4. Germline lookup yields CDR1 SNHLY and CDR2 FYNNEI. In nucleotides, the CDR3 is TGTGCCAGCAGTCCTGGACTAGCGGGGGGGGCAGATACGCAGTATTTT. Translated, it gives CASSPGLAGGADTQYF.

This clonotype was counted many times. The V call is TRBV2, the J call TRBJ1-5, with 7 bases matching TRBD1. Germline CDR1 reads SNHLY; CDR2 reads FYNNEI. The CDR3 sequence is 15 residues long. V trimming: 6 bases; J trimming: 3 bases; junction bases outside the gene matches: 8. The CDR3 spells CASSSRDSFNQPQHF. CDR3 nucleotide sequence: TGTGCCAGCAGCTCCCGGGACAGCTTCAATCAGCCCCAGCATTTT.

The genes are TRBV30 and TRBJ2-3; 8 bases match TRBD2. The CDR3 sequence is 13 residues long. V was pared by 5 bases and J by 0 bases, with 1 base of the junction left unmatched. Germline-derived CDR1 and CDR2 are GTSNPN and SVGIG (reference sequence). The CDR3 region is CAWASGSTDTQYF. The DNA for the CDR3 is TGTGCCTGGGCTAGCGGGAGCACAGATACGCAGTATTTT.

To note about this clonotype: This could be a read error, since a much larger clone is one nucleotide away. V and J are TRBV5-6 and TRBJ2-5; possible D gene TRBD2, 5 bases. The CDR3 has 16 amino acids. Germline assignment: CDR1 SGHDT and CDR2 YYEEEE. Written as DNA, the CDR3 is TGTGCCAGCAGCCCGAGACTTGCGGCTTCCTACAATGAGCGGTTCTTC. Residues: CASSPRLAASYNERFF.

V and J are TRBV5-6 and TRBJ1-2, with D unresolved. The CDR3 spans 14 residues. Between the trimmed V and J ends, which lost 6 bases and 5 bases, there was a span of 17 bases. The germline gives CDR1 SGHDT, CDR2 YYEEEE. CDR3 in DNA: TGTGCCAGCACACCGTCGGGCCCCGCATATGGCTACACCTTC. It translates to CASTPSGPAYGYTF. Complete variable domain (other parts from reference TRBV5-6 and TRBJ1-2): DAGVTQSPTHLIKTRGQQVTLRCSPKSGHDTVSWYQQALGQGPQFIFQYYEEEERQRGNFPDRFSGHQFPNYSSELNVNALLLGDSALYLCASTPSGPAYGYTFGSGTRLTVV.

V usage is TRBV5-1 and J usage is TRBJ1-1; D unresolved. Germline V gene data show CDR1 as SGHRS and CDR2 as YFSETQ. With 3 bases removed from V and 0 bases from J, the gap between germline ends came to 9 bases. The length of the CDR3 is 14 residues. In DNA form, the CDR3 reads TGCGCCAGCAGCTCGGGAGCAATGAACACTGAAGCTTTCTTT. Its protein product is CASSSGAMNTEAFF.

This clonotype occurred many times. The V gene is TRBV12-3 or TRBV12-4, the J gene TRBJ1-5; D gene uncertain. Deletions cut 1 base from V and 0 bases from J, with 7 bases between. The CDR3 totals 15 residues. This CDR3 reads CASSLEGYSNQPQHF. The CDR3 DNA follows: TGTGCCAGCAGTTTAGAGGGATATAGCAATCAGCCCCAGCATTTT.

This clonotype was recorded many times. The chain combines TRBV11-2 with TRBJ2-3; D is ambiguous. The V gene's germline CDR1 is SGHAT and CDR2 FQNNGV. The CDR3 runs 15 residues. Deletions cut 3 bases from V and 5 bases from J, with 15 bases between. The CDR3 spells CASSFRGYLVDTQYF. The CDR3 DNA reads TGTGCCAGCAGCTTCCGTGGCTATTTGGTAGATACGCAGTATTTT. Full variable domain (outside the CDR3, taken from reference TRBV11-2 and TRBJ2-3): EAGVAQSPRYKIIEKRQSVAFWCNPISGHATLYWYQQILGQGPKLLIQFQNNGVVDDSQLPKDRFSAERLKGVDSTLKIQPAKLEDSAVYLCASSFRGYLVDTQYFGPGTRLTVL.

The V gene is TRBV14, the J gene TRBJ1-2; weak D call: TRBD1 (5 bases). V shed 5 bases and J shed 0 bases, with 25 bases lying between them. Per the germline V gene, CDR1 is SGHDN and CDR2 is FVKESK. The CDR3 contains 19 residues. CDR3 amino acids: CASSSWAMGDVGANYGYTF. DNA of the CDR3: TGTGCCAGCAGCAGCTGGGCCATGGGGGACGTTGGAGCTAACTATGGCTACACCTTC.

This clonotype was recorded a few times. This chain uses TRBV24-1 with TRBJ2-5; D may correspond to TRBD1 or TRBD2 (5 bases each). Germline V gives CDR1 KGHDR, CDR2 SFDVKD. The CDR3 is 12 amino acids. V shed 3 bases and J shed 4 bases, with 5 bases lying between them. For the CDR3, the DNA is TGTGCCACCAGTGATGGGGGAGAGACCCAGTACTTC. Protein: CATSDGGETQYF.

The V call is TRBV7-9, the J call TRBJ2-7; 8 bases align to TRBD2. Germline CDR1 is SEHNR and CDR2 is FQNEAQ (reference sequence). The CDR3 is 18 residues long. Trimming removed 5 bases from V and 3 bases from J; junction bases left unmatched: 18. CDR3 bases: TGTGCCAGCAGCCCGACCCGGGGGGCTAGCGGGCGCCGCTACGAGCAGTACTTC. It is translated as CASSPTRGASGRRYEQYF.

The chain uses TRBV20-1 and TRBJ1-5; D gene ambiguous. Germline CDR1 DFQATT, CDR2 SNEGSKA (reference sequence). Trimming shortened V by 7 bases and J by 6 bases, and 7 bases separated the two germline ends. This CDR3 has 10 amino acids. The CDR3 DNA sequence: TGCAGTGAACGACGTCAGCCCCAGCATTTT. It is translated as CSERRQPQHF.

This clonotype was counted many times. The gene calls are TRBV24-1 and TRBJ2-2, with D possibly being TRBD1 (6 bases). This CDR3 has 12 amino acids. The germline V and J ends were trimmed by 9 bases and 5 bases, with 9 bases remaining between them. CDR1 and CDR2 from the germline V gene are KGHDR and SFDVKD. The CDR3 spells CATRDRTGELFF. The CDR3 coding sequence is TGTGCCACCCGAGACAGGACCGGGGAGCTGTTTTTT.